The 4 T cell receptor beta chains in this list originate from one sample, sequenced in a study of blood T cell repertoires in COVID-19. The repertoire was sequenced with immunoSEQ multiplex PCR; TCRdb's copy has only in-frame clones and lacks some. The repertoire holds 150,000 to 200,000 clones, with roughly 76% as singletons. What was sequenced was peripheral blood. These receptors came from a woman over 75 with COVID-19, enrolled during active disease.

The chain recombines TRBV27 with TRBJ2-2, with a weak D call TRBD2 (7 bases). V gave up 3 bases and J gave up 2 bases, with 13 bases separating them. Germline-derived CDR1 and CDR2 are MNHEY and SMNVEV (reference sequence). CDR3 length: 16 residues. The CDR3 coding sequence is TGTGCCAGCAGTTTCGGGGGGCGCCTAAACACCGGGGAGCTGTTTTTT. Its protein product is CASSFGGRLNTGELFF.

The V call is TRBV3-1 (or the pseudogene TRBV3-2), the J call TRBJ1-4, with 7 bases that match TRBD1. J lost 8 bases, V lost 4 bases, and 4 bases had no gene match. The CDR3 loop spans 13 amino acids. From germline, CDR1 is LGHDT and CDR2 YNNKEL (reference sequence). This CDR3 reads CASSPWDSEKLFF. The CDR3 DNA reads TGTGCCAGCAGCCCTTGGGACAGCGAAAAACTGTTTTTT.

The genes are TRBV10-3 and TRBJ2-7, with 10 bases matching TRBD1. CDR1 is ENHRY and CDR2 is SYGVKD in the germline V gene. CDR3 size: 14 residues. J lost 2 bases, V lost 6 bases, and 4 bases had no gene match. The DNA of the CDR3 is TGTGCCATCAGCGCGGGACAGGGGACCTACGAGCAGTACTTC. It codes for CAISAGQGTYEQYF.

V gene TRBV5-6 combines with J gene TRBJ2-7, with D possibly TRBD2 on 6 matching bases. The CDR3 sequence is 17 residues long. Germline CDR1 reads SGHDT; CDR2 reads YYEEEE. Deletions cut 2 bases from V and 2 bases from J, with 20 bases between. The CDR3, as DNA: TGTGCCAGCAGCTTATCTACGCAGATCGGGGGTACCTACGAGCAGTACTTC. This translates into CASSLSTQIGGTYEQYF. The variable domain in full, with the rest retrieved from reference TRBV5-6 and TRBJ2-7, is DAGVTQSPTHLIKTRGQQVTLRCSPKSGHDTVSWYQQALGQGPQFIFQYYEEEERQRGNFPDRFSGHQFPNYSSELNVNALLLGDSALYLCASSLSTQIGGTYEQYFGPGTRLTVT.